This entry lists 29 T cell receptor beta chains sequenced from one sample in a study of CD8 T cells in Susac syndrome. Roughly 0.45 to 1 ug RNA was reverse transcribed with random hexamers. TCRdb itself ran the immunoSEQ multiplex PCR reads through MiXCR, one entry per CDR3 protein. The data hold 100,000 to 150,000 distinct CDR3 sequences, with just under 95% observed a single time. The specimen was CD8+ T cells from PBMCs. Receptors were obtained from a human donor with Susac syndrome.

The DNA of the CDR3 is TGTGCCAGCAGCGGGGCTGGAGACACTGAAGCTTTCTTT. This gives the protein CASSGAGDTEAFF. The chain employs TRBV9 and TRBJ1-1; D not resolved. Between the trimmed V and J ends, which lost 3 bases and 3 bases, there was a span of 9 bases. There are 13 residues in the CDR3. Germline CDR1 SGDLS, CDR2 YYNGEE.

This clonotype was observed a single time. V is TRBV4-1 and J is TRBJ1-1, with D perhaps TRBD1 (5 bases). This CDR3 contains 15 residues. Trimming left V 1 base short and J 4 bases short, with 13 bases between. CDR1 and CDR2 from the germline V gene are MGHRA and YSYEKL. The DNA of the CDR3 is TGCGCCAGCAGCCAAGCATCGGGACTTCTCACTGAAGCTTTCTTT. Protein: CASSQASGLLTEAFF.

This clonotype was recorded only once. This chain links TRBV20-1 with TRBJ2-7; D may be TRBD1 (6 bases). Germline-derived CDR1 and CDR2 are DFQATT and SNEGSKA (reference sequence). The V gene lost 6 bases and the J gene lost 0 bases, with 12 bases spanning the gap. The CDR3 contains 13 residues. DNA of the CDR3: TGCAGTGCGGGGGCGTTGAGCTCCTACGAGCAGTACTTC. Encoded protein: CSAGALSSYEQYF.

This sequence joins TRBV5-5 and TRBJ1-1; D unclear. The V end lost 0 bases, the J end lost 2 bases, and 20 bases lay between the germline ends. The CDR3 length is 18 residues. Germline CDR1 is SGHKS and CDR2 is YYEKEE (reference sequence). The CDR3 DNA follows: TGTGCCAGCAGCTTGGAGGCCATGGGGATGATGAGAAACACTGAAGCTTTCTTT. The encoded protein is CASSLEAMGMMRNTEAFF.

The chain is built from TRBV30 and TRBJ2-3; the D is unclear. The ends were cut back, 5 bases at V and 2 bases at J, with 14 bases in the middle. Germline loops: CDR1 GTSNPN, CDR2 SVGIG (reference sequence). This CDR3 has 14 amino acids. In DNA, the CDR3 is TGTGCCTGGGCCAATTATCCAGACACAGATACGCAGTATTTT. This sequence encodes CAWANYPDTDTQYF.

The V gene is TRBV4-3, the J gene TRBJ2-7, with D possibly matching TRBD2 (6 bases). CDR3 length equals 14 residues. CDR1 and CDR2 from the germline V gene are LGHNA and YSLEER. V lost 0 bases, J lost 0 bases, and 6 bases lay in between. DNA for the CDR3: TGCGCCAGCAGCCAAGAGGAGGGCTCCTACGAGCAGTACTTC. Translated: CASSQEEGSYEQYF.

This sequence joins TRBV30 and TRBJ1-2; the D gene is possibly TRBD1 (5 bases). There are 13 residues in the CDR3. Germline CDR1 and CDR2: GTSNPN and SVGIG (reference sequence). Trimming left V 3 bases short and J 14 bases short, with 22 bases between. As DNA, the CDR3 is TGTGCCTGGAGCGCACCTCTCCGGGACTCTCAGACCTTC. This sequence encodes CAWSAPLRDSQTF.

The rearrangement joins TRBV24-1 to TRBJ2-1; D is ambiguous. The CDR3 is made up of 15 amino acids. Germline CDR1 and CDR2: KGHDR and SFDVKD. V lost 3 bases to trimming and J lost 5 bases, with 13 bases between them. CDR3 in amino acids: CATSDTPAYHNEQFF. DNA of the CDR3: TGTGCCACCAGTGATACCCCGGCGTATCACAATGAGCAGTTCTTC.

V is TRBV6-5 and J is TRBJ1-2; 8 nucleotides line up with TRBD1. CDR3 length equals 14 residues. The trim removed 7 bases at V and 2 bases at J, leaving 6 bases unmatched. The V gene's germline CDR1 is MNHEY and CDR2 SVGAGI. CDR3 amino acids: CASKHRGANYGYTF. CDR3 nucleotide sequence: TGTGCCAGCAAGCACAGGGGGGCCAACTATGGCTACACCTTC.

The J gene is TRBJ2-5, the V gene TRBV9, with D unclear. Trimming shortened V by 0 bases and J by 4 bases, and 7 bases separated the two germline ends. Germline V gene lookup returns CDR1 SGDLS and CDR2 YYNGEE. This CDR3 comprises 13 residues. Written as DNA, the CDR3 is TGTGCCAGCAGCGTAGCTCAGGCAGAGACCCAGTACTTC. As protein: CASSVAQAETQYF.

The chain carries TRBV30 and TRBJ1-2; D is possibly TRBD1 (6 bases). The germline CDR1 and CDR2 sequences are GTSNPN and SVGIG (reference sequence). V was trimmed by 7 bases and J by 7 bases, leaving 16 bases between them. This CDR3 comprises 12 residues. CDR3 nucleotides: TGTGCCTCCCACGGCAGGGGCGGTGGCTACACCTTC. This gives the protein CASHGRGGGYTF.

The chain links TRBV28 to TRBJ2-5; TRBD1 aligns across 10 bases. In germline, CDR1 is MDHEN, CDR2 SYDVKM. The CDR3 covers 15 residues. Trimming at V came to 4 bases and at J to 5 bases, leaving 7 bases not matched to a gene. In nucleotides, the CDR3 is TGTGCCAGCAGTTCCGGGACAGGGGTCGGGGAGACCCAGTACTTC. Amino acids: CASSSGTGVGETQYF.

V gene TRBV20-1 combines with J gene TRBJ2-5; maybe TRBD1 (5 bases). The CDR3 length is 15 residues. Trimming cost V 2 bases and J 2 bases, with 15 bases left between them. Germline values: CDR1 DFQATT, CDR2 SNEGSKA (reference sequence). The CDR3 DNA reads TGCAGTGCTAGAAAAAGCACAGGCGAACAAGAGACCCAGTACTTC. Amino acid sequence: CSARKSTGEQETQYF.

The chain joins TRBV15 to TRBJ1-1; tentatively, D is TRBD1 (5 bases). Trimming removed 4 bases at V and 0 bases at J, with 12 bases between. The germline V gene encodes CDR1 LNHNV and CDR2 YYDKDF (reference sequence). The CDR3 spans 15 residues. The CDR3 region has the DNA TGTGCCACCAGCACCCCGACGGACATGAACACTGAAGCTTTCTTT. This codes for CATSTPTDMNTEAFF.

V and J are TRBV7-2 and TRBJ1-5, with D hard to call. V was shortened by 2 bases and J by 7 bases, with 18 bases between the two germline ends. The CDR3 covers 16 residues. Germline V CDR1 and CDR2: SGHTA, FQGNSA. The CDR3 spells CASSLLGNRAWQPQHF. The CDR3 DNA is TGTGCCAGCAGCTTATTAGGGAATCGGGCTTGGCAGCCCCAGCATTTT. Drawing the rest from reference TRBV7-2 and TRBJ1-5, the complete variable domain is GAGVSQSPSNKVTEKGKDVELRCDPISGHTALYWYRQSLGQGLEFLIYFQGNSAPDKSGLPSDRFSAERTGGSVSTLTIQRTQQEDSAVYLCASSLLGNRAWQPQHFGDGTRLSIL.

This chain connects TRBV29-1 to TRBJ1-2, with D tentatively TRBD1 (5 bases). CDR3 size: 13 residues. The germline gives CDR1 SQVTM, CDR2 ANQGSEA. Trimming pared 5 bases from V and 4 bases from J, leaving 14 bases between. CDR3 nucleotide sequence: TGCAGCGTTCCCACGCAGGGTGGCTATGGCTACACCTTC. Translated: CSVPTQGGYGYTF.

The CDR3, as DNA: TGTGCCAGCGCCCCACTCCAAGGGCCGAGCAATGAGCAGTTCTTC. Translation: CASAPLQGPSNEQFF. The V and J genes are TRBV11-3 and TRBJ2-1; D is ambiguous. CDR1 SGHNT and CDR2 YENEEA come from the germline V gene. The CDR3 sequence is 15 residues long. V lost 8 bases, J lost 6 bases, and 20 bases lay in between. The variable domain in full, completed from reference TRBV11-3 and TRBJ2-1, reads EAGVVQSPRYKIIEKKQPVAFWCNPISGHNTLYWYLQNLGQGPELLIRYENEEAVDDSQLPKDRFSAERLKGVDSTLKIQPAELGDSAVYLCASAPLQGPSNEQFFGPGTRLTVL.

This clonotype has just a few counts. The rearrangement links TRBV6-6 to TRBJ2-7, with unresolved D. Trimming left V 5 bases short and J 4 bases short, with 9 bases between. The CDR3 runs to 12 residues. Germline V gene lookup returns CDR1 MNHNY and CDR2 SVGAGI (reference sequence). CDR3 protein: CASSPAPYEQYF. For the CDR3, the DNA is TGTGCCAGCAGTCCAGCGCCTTACGAGCAGTACTTC.

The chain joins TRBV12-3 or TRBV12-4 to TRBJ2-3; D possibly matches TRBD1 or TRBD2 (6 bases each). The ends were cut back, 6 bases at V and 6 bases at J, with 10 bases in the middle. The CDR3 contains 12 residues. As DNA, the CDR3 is TGTGCCAGCAGCTGGAGGGGGGATACGCAGTATTTT. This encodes CASSWRGDTQYF.

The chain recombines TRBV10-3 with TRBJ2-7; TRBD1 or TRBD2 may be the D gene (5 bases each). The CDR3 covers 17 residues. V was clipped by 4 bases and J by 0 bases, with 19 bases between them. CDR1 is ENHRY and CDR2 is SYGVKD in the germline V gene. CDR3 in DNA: TGTGCCATCAGTGGGGTCGGGGCTAGTGAGAACTCCTACGAGCAGTACTTC. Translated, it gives CAISGVGASENSYEQYF.

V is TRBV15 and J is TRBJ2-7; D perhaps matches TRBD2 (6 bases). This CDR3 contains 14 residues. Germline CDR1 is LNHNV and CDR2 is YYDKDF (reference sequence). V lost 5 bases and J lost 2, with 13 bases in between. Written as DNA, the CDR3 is TGTGCCACCAGCTCCGCTGGCGGGGCCTACGAGCAGTACTTC. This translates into CATSSAGGAYEQYF.

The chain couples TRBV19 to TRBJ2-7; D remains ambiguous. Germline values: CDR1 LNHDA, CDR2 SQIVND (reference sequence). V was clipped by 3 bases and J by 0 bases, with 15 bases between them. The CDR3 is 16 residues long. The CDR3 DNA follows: TGTGCCAGTAGTATGTCATCCGAGGTATACTCCTACGAGCAGTACTTC. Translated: CASSMSSEVYSYEQYF.

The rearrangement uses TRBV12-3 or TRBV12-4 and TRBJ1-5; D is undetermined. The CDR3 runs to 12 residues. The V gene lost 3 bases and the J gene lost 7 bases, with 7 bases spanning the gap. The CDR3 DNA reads TGTGCCAGCAGTTTGGTCTCCCAGCCCCAGCATTTT. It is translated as CASSLVSQPQHF.

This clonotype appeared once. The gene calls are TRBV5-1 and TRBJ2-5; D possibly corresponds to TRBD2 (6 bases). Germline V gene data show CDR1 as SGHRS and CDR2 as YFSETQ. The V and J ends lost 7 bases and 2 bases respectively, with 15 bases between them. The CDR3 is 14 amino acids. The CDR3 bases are TGCGCCAGCGGGAGGACCACGTTGCAAGAGACCCAGTACTTC. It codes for CASGRTTLQETQYF.

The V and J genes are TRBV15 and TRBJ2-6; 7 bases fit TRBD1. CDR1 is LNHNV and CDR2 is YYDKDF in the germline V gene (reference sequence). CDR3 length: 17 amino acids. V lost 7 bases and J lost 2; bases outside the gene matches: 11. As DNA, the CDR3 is TGTGCCACCACCCCGACAGGGCAGGGGACTGGGGCCAACGTCCTGACTTTC. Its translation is CATTPTGQGTGANVLTF.

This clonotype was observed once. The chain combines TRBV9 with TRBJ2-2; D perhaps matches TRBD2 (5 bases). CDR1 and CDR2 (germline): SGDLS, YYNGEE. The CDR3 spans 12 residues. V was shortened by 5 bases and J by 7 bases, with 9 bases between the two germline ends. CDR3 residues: CASSESGGELFF. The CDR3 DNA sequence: TGTGCCAGCAGTGAGAGCGGCGGGGAGCTGTTTTTT.

The CDR3 region is CASSGMGQLYEQYF. CDR3 sequence (DNA): TGTGCCAGCAGTGGAATGGGACAGCTCTACGAGCAGTACTTC. The chain has TRBV2 and TRBJ2-7; the match to TRBD1 covers 7 bases. With 4 bases clipped from V and 3 bases from J, the junction kept 6 bases outside the gene matches. CDR3 length equals 14 residues. In germline, CDR1 is SNHLY, CDR2 FYNNEI. The variable domain in full, completed from reference TRBV2 and TRBJ2-7, reads EPEVTQTPSHQVTQMGQEVILRCVPISNHLYFYWYRQILGQKVEFLVSFYNNEISEKSEIFDDQFSVERPDGSNFTLKIRSTKLEDSAMYFCASSGMGQLYEQYFGPGTRLTVT.

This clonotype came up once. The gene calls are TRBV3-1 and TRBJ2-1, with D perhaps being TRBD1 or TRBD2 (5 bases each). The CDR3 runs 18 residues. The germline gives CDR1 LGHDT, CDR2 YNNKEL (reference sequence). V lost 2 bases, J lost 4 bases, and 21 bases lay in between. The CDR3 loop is CASSQLGGQRDSYNEQFF. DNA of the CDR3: TGTGCCAGCAGCCAATTAGGAGGCCAGCGAGACAGTTACAATGAGCAGTTCTTC.

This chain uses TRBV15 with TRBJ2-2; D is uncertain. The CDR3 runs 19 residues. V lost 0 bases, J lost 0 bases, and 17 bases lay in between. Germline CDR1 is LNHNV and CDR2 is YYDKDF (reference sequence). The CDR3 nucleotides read TGTGCCACCAGCAGAGATAAAGGTCGGCTAGTCTCGAACACCGGGGAGCTGTTTTTT. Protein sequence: CATSRDKGRLVSNTGELFF.